What follows are 25 T cell receptor beta chains derived from one specimen sequenced in a study of shared clonotypes between healthy human individuals. TCRdb keeps only in-frame clones here, not all; method: immunoSEQ multiplex PCR. In the table there are about 2.3 million clones, under 95% of which are singletons. The sequencing sample was made of naive CD4+ T cells from PBMCs. Sample subset: CD45RA+ positively selected. All receptors come from a man between 18 and 29 years old in good health. Some clones in this sample may be carry-over from other donors' samples.

The chain employs TRBV5-1 and TRBJ1-4, with 10 bases fitting TRBD1. Germline lookup yields CDR1 SGHRS and CDR2 YFSETQ. With V trimmed by 4 bases and J by 0 bases, 15 bases remained unmatched. The CDR3 length is 20 residues. CDR3 sequence: CASSTGGQGVRLSTNEKLFF. The CDR3, as DNA: TGCGCCAGCAGCACGGGAGGACAGGGGGTGCGCCTTTCAACTAATGAAAAACTGTTTTTT. Full variable domain (remainder filled in from reference TRBV5-1 and TRBJ1-4): KAGVTQTPRYLIKTRGQQVTLSCSPISGHRSVSWYQQTPGQGLQFLFEYFSETQRNKGNFPGRFSGRQFSNSRSEMNVSTLELGDSALYLCASSTGGQGVRLSTNEKLFFGSGTQLSVL.

The chain carries TRBV18 and TRBJ2-2; a weak D match, TRBD2 (7 bases). Germline values: CDR1 KGHSH, CDR2 LQKENI. This CDR3 is 15 amino acids long. Trimming pared 6 bases from V and 0 bases from J, leaving 11 bases between. The CDR3 loop reads CASSGRGPNTGELFF. The DNA for the CDR3 is TGTGCCAGCTCCGGGCGGGGGCCGAACACCGGGGAGCTGTTTTTT.

The rearrangement links TRBV5-1 to TRBJ2-3; 7 nucleotides agree with TRBD2. Germline V lookup: CDR1 SGHRS, CDR2 YFSETQ. Trimming removed 2 bases from V and 1 base from J; junction bases left unmatched: 10. The CDR3 has 17 residues. DNA for the CDR3: TGCGCCAGCAGCTTCGGGGGGTCTAGCGTCCGCACAGATACGCAGTATTTT. Residues: CASSFGGSSVRTDTQYF.

The J gene is TRBJ2-1, the V gene TRBV28; the D is unclear. Trimming left V 7 bases short and J 6 bases short, with 16 bases between. The CDR3 runs 14 residues. The germline CDR1 and CDR2 sequences are MDHEN and SYDVKM. This CDR3 reads CASMTPVRANEQFF. In DNA form, the CDR3 reads TGTGCCAGCATGACCCCAGTGCGAGCCAATGAGCAGTTCTTC.

With respect to this clone: The same CDR3 is also encoded by other DNA sequences in this sample. This rearrangement joins TRBV7-3 to TRBJ2-1; TRBD1 agrees at 7 bases. V was clipped by 1 base and J by 7 bases; unmatched bases: 4. Germline CDR1 and CDR2: SGHTA and FQGTGA. The CDR3 runs 14 residues. In DNA, the CDR3 is TGTGCCAGCAGCTTAAGGCAGGGGGTGAATGAGCAGTTCTTC. Encoded protein: CASSLRQGVNEQFF.

This clone was seen a handful of times. The chain recombines TRBV28 with TRBJ2-1; unclear D gene. V lost 5 bases to trimming and J lost 6 bases, with 17 bases between them. The CDR3 runs to 15 residues. CDR1 is MDHEN and CDR2 is SYDVKM in the germline V gene. The CDR3 region has the DNA TGTGCCAGCAGTCCCCGTCTTCCACGTCGCAATGAGCAGTTCTTC. It translates to CASSPRLPRRNEQFF.

This chain uses TRBV18 with TRBJ1-3; perhaps TRBD1 as D (6 bases). CDR1 is KGHSH and CDR2 is LQKENI in the germline V gene. The CDR3 runs to 15 residues. Trimming stripped 3 bases from V and 5 bases from J, with 14 bases between. The CDR3 DNA reads as TGTGCCAGCTCACCGACTACAGGGTCGAGAAACACCATATATTTT. Residues: CASSPTTGSRNTIYF.

This chain uses TRBV5-6 with TRBJ1-3, with D possibly being TRBD1 (6 bases). This CDR3 has 15 amino acids. Trimming removed 1 base at V and 0 bases at J, with 8 bases between. The germline V gene encodes CDR1 SGHDT and CDR2 YYEEEE. The CDR3, as DNA: TGTGCCAGCAGCTTGTGGGGGGCCTCTGGAAACACCATATATTTT. It codes for CASSLWGASGNTIYF.

The gene calls are TRBV6-1 and TRBJ2-1, with 8 positions matching TRBD2. The germline V gene has CDR1 MNHNS and CDR2 SASEGT. This CDR3 contains 13 residues. With V trimmed by 8 bases and J by 8 bases, 8 bases remained unmatched. This CDR3 reads CASSRTSSYEQFF. Written as DNA, the CDR3 is TGTGCCAGCTCCCGGACTAGCTCGTATGAGCAGTTCTTC.

The genes are TRBV7-9 and TRBJ1-2; the D gene is possibly TRBD1 (5 bases). The germline gives CDR1 SEHNR, CDR2 FQNEAQ (reference sequence). CDR3 size: 14 residues. Trimming removed 3 bases at V and 3 bases at J, with 11 bases between. CDR3 DNA: TGTGCCAGCAGCTTTACATCAGGGTACTATGGCTACACCTTC. Protein product: CASSFTSGYYGYTF.

The chain combines TRBV28 with TRBJ1-5; a weak D match, TRBD1 (6 bases). CDR1 MDHEN and CDR2 SYDVKM come from the germline V gene. Deletions cut 2 bases from V and 6 bases from J, with 14 bases between. This CDR3 has 15 residues. In nucleotides, the CDR3 is TGTGCCAGCAGTTTAGCCGGGGGGCTCCGTCAGCCCCAGCATTTT. It specifies CASSLAGGLRQPQHF.

This chain uses TRBV6-1 with TRBJ1-4, with 7 bases lining up with TRBD1. Germline V CDR1 and CDR2: MNHNS, SASEGT. The CDR3 loop spans 15 amino acids. The trim removed 4 bases at V and 4 bases at J, leaving 6 bases unmatched. CDR3 DNA sequence: TGTGCCAGCAGTGTGGGACAGTCGTTTAATGAAAAACTGTTTTTT. This sequence encodes CASSVGQSFNEKLFF.

Only a few counts were recorded for this clone. The chain carries TRBV7-2 and TRBJ1-1, with TRBD1 identical over 7 bases. Germline CDR1 is SGHTA and CDR2 is FQGNSA. The length of the CDR3 is 13 residues. V dropped 5 bases and J dropped 4; count of bases not matched to a gene: 4. The CDR3 bases are TGTGCCAGCAGCACGGGACAGAGCACTGAAGCTTTCTTT. It is translated as CASSTGQSTEAFF.

The chain couples TRBV28 to TRBJ2-2; 9 bases are shared with TRBD2. CDR1 and CDR2 from the germline V gene are MDHEN and SYDVKM. The CDR3 extends over 17 amino acids. The V gene end was trimmed by 5 bases and the J gene end by 0 bases; junction bases not matched to a gene: 7. The CDR3 DNA reads as TGTGCCAGCAGTCCCCTTAGCGGGAGAGCGAACACCGGGGAGCTGTTTTTT. The encoded protein is CASSPLSGRANTGELFF. Together with reference TRBV28 and TRBJ2-2, the CDR3 gives the full variable domain: DVKVTQSSRYLVKRTGEKVFLECVQDMDHENMFWYRQDPGLGLRLIYFSYDVKMKEKGDIPEGYSVSREKKERFSLILESASTNQTSMYLCASSPLSGRANTGELFFGEGSRLTVL.

The V gene is TRBV7-2, the J gene TRBJ2-7; 9 bases are shared with TRBD2. The CDR3 spans 16 residues. Germline V CDR1 and CDR2: SGHTA, FQGNSA. V shed 5 bases and J 4 bases; nucleotides not matched to a gene: 12. The CDR3 DNA is TGTGCCAGCAGCCCGTCCAGTAGCGGGAGAGGATACGAGCAGTACTTC. This encodes CASSPSSSGRGYEQYF.

In regard to this clone: The same CDR3 is also encoded by other DNA sequences in this sample. V gene TRBV5-1 combines with J gene TRBJ2-3, with 15 nucleotides matching TRBD2. This CDR3 spans 17 amino acids. Germline CDR1 SGHRS, CDR2 YFSETQ. V was pared by 4 bases and J by 3 bases, with 6 bases of the junction left unmatched. DNA of the CDR3: TGCGCCAGCAGCCCGGGACTAGCGGGAGGATCAACAGATACGCAGTATTTT. It encodes CASSPGLAGGSTDTQYF. Combining the CDR3 with reference TRBV5-1 and TRBJ2-3 gives the whole variable domain KAGVTQTPRYLIKTRGQQVTLSCSPISGHRSVSWYQQTPGQGLQFLFEYFSETQRNKGNFPGRFSGRQFSNSRSEMNVSTLELGDSALYLCASSPGLAGGSTDTQYFGPGTRLTVL.

Comment on this clone: Other DNA sequences in the sample encode the same CDR3. J is TRBJ2-7 and V is TRBV6-1; no definite D call. The V gene's germline CDR1 is MNHNS and CDR2 SASEGT. This CDR3 is 11 amino acids long. V was shortened by 5 bases and J by 1 base, with 3 bases between the two germline ends. Here the CDR3 reads CASSQSYEQYF. As DNA, the CDR3 is TGTGCCAGCAGTCAATCCTACGAGCAGTACTTC.

The chain uses TRBV9 and TRBJ2-5; a weak D match, TRBD2 (5 bases). The CDR3 sequence is 15 residues long. Germline V gene data show CDR1 as SGDLS and CDR2 as YYNGEE. V was cut by 2 bases and J by 0 bases, with 11 bases left in between. This chain's CDR3 is CASSVYPGNQETQYF. DNA for the CDR3: TGTGCCAGCAGCGTGTATCCGGGGAACCAAGAGACCCAGTACTTC.

The chain employs TRBV7-9 and TRBJ2-3, with 10 bases matching TRBD2. V shed 6 bases, J shed 4 bases, and the junction held 10 bases outside the gene matches. Germline assignment: CDR1 SEHNR and CDR2 FQNEAQ (reference sequence). This CDR3 has 16 residues. The CDR3 sequence: CASRRASGSSSDTQYF. The CDR3 DNA reads TGTGCCAGCAGGCGGGCTAGCGGGAGCTCATCAGATACGCAGTATTTT.

This clone was picked up one time. The J gene is TRBJ2-3, the V gene TRBV7-2, with 8 nucleotides matching TRBD2. Germline V lookup: CDR1 SGHTA, CDR2 FQGNSA. CDR3 length equals 17 residues. V trimming: 1 base; J trimming: 5 bases; junction bases outside the gene matches: 11. In DNA form, the CDR3 reads TGTGCCAGCAGCTTAGGGAGTAGCGGGACCGTTGGAGATACGCAGTATTTT. Amino acid sequence: CASSLGSSGTVGDTQYF. The whole variable domain, remainder taken from reference TRBV7-2 and TRBJ2-3, is GAGVSQSPSNKVTEKGKDVELRCDPISGHTALYWYRQSLGQGLEFLIYFQGNSAPDKSGLPSDRFSAERTGGSVSTLTIQRTQQEDSAVYLCASSLGSSGTVGDTQYFGPGTRLTVL.

Turning to this clone: This same CDR3 is encoded by further DNA sequences in the sample. As DNA, the CDR3 is TGTGCCAGCAGCTTGGACAGTTTCTCTGGAAACACCATATATTTT. Protein sequence: CASSLDSFSGNTIYF. The chain has TRBV5-4 and TRBJ1-3, with D hard to call. The CDR3 contains 15 residues. From germline, CDR1 is SGHNT and CDR2 YYREEE (reference sequence). The V and J ends lost 0 bases and 0 bases respectively, with 7 bases between them.

The V call is TRBV7-2, the J call TRBJ1-5; D remains ambiguous. Trimming took 4 bases from V and 1 from J, leaving 11 bases between them. CDR1 is SGHTA, CDR2 FQGNSA, per germline. The CDR3 has 15 residues. CDR3 amino acids: CASSSAVSSNQPQHF. The CDR3 nucleotides read TGTGCCAGCAGCTCCGCGGTGAGCAGCAATCAGCCCCAGCATTTT.

Worth noting for this clone: Other DNA sequences within the sample encode an identical CDR3. The rearrangement joins TRBV6-5 to TRBJ2-7, with 11 bases lining up with TRBD1. CDR3 length: 15 residues. V lost 4 bases, J lost 4 bases, and 6 bases stayed unmatched. The germline V gene encodes CDR1 MNHEY and CDR2 SVGAGI. CDR3 residues: CASSSPGTGGYEQYF. The CDR3 nucleotides read TGTGCCAGCAGTTCTCCCGGGACAGGGGGATACGAGCAGTACTTC.

The genes are TRBV6-5 and TRBJ2-7; D is undetermined. Trimming removed 2 bases from V and 2 bases from J, with 16 bases in between. The CDR3 consists of 16 residues. The germline V gene encodes CDR1 MNHEY and CDR2 SVGAGI. Here the CDR3 reads CASSYDGRIFAYEQYF. CDR3 DNA sequence: TGTGCCAGCAGTTACGACGGTCGCATATTCGCCTACGAGCAGTACTTC.

The gene calls are TRBV2 and TRBJ1-5; TRBD1 matches 8 bases. The V gene's germline CDR1 is SNHLY and CDR2 FYNNEI. With 7 bases clipped from V and 9 bases from J, the junction kept 11 bases outside the gene matches. CDR3 length: 14 amino acids. CDR3 loop: CASKMTGARGPQHF. The DNA for the CDR3 is TGTGCCAGCAAAATGACAGGGGCCCGGGGGCCCCAGCATTTT.